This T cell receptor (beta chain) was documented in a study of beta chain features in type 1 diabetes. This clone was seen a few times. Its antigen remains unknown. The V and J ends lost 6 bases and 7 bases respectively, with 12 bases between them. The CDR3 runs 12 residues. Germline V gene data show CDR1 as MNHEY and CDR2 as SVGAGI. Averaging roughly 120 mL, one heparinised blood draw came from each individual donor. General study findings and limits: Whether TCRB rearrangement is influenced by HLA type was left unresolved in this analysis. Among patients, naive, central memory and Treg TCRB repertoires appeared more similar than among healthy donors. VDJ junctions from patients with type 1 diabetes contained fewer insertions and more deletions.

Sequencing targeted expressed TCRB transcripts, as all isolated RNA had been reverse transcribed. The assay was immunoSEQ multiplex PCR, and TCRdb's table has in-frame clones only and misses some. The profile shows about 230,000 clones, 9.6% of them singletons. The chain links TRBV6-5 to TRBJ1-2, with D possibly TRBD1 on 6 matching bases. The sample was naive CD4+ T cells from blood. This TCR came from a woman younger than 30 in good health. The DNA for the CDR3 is TGTGCCAGCAGCCTTAACAGGGTTGGCTACACCTTC. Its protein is CASSLNRVGYTF.